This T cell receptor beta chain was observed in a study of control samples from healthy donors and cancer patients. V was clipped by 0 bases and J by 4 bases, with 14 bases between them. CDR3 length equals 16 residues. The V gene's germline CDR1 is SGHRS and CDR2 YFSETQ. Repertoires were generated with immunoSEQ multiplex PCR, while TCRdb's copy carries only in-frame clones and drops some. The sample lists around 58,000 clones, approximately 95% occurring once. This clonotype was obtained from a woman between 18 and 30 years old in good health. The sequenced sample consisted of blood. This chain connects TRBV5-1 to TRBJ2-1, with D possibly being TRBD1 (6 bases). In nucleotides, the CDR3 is TGCGCCAGCAGCTTGGGAACCGCGGACAGTTACAATGAGCAGTTCTTC. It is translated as CASSLGTADSYNEQFF.